A selection of T cell receptor beta chains follows, all from one sample in a study of cytomegalovirus exposure and HLA in healthy donors. Measured with immunoSEQ multiplex PCR; TCRdb has only the in-frame clones, and not every one. Of about 130,000 clones in the sample, 77% were seen once. Sequencing was carried out using PBMCs. The origin of the receptors is a male donor in good health and CMV-seropositive. The CDR3 runs from the conserved cysteine through the conserved F or W. The D gene is left open where the match is weak. Clone size, where shown, is once, few, many, or a class for clones that have expanded.

TRBV7-2	-	-	TRBJ2-7	CASSLDRPLSYEQYF	TGTGCCAGCAGCTTAGACAGGCCACTCTCCTACGAGCAGTACTTC
TRBV6-5	TRBD2	-	TRBJ2-5	CASSRLAGVGETQYF	TGTGCCAGCAGTCGACTAGCGGGAGTAGGGGAGACCCAGTACTTC
TRBV5-8	-	-	TRBJ1-3	CASSFFSGTRRNTIYF	TGTGCCAGCAGCTTTTTTAGCGGGACAAGGAGAAACACCATATATTTT
TRBV14	-	-	TRBJ2-2	CASSPRPGTPSSRLLHSTGELFF	TGTGCCAGCAGCCCTCGTCCCGGGACACCGAGCTCACGTTTACTTCATAGCACCGGGGAGCTGTTTTTT
TRBV7-8	-	-	TRBJ2-7	CASSLFREKQYF	TGTGCCAGCAGCTTATTCCGGGAAAAGCAGTACTTC
TRBV19	TRBD1	-	TRBJ1-1	CASRIRSWGRGYTEAFF	TGTGCCAGTAGGATACGGAGTTGGGGCAGGGGGTACACTGAAGCTTTCTTT
TRBV9	-	-	TRBJ2-3	CASSAPPGEAGTDTQYF	TGTGCCAGCAGCGCGCCCCCGGGAGAGGCGGGAACAGATACGCAGTATTTT
TRBV7-8	-	-	TRBJ2-7	CASSPPGRPAYEQYF	TGTGCCAGCAGCCCACCGGGTCGACCGGCCTACGAGCAGTACTTC
TRBV7-9	TRBD1	-	TRBJ2-1	CASRRDSYNEQFF	TGTGCCAGCAGAAGGGACAGTTACAATGAGCAGTTCTTC
TRBV5-1	-	-	TRBJ1-4	CASSEKQATNEKLFF	TGCGCCAGCAGCGAGAAACAGGCAACGAATGAAAAACTGTTTTTT
TRBV6-4	TRBD2	-	TRBJ2-3	CACSEASGSADTQYF	TGTGCCTGCAGTGAAGCTAGCGGGAGCGCAGATACGCAGTATTTT
TRBV5-4	TRBD2	-	TRBJ2-2	CASSWTSGTNTGELFF	TGTGCCAGCAGCTGGACTAGCGGTACGAACACCGGGGAGCTGTTTTTT
TRBV2	TRBD2	once	TRBJ2-2	CASREGHGTSRAGELFF	TGTGCCAGCAGAGAAGGCCACGGGACTAGCAGGGCCGGGGAGCTGTTTTTT
TRBV5-1	-	-	TRBJ1-6	CASSSDTYDSYNSPLHF	TGCGCCAGCAGCTCCGACACGTATGACTCCTATAATTCACCCCTCCACTTT
TRBV18	-	-	TRBJ1-2	CASSPISQGRGYTF	TGTGCCAGCTCACCAATTTCGCAGGGTCGTGGCTACACCTTC
TRBV6-1	-	few	TRBJ2-5	CASSGTFTETQYF	TGTGCCAGCAGTGGGACATTTACAGAGACCCAGTACTTC
TRBV19	TRBD1	-	TRBJ2-1	CASSRRTGARTSSYNEQFF	TGTGCCAGTAGTAGAAGAACAGGGGCCCGAACTAGCTCCTACAATGAGCAGTTCTTC
TRBV28	TRBD1	-	TRBJ1-3	CASSSQRDRVIGNTIYF	TGTGCCAGCAGTTCCCAGAGGGACAGGGTCATTGGAAACACCATATATTTT
TRBV29-1	TRBD2	once	TRBJ2-2	CSVAVPSGGARGTGELFF	TGCAGCGTTGCGGTGCCTAGCGGGGGGGCCCGGGGCACCGGGGAGCTGTTTTTT
TRBV7-9	-	-	TRBJ1-1	CASRADTEAFF	TGTGCCAGCAGAGCCGACACTGAAGCTTTCTTT
TRBV10-3	-	once	TRBJ2-3	CAISETSTDTQYF	TGTGCCATCAGTGAGACTAGCACAGATACGCAGTATTTT
TRBV27	-	few	TRBJ2-6	CASSMGGGSGANGLTF	TGTGCCAGCAGTATGGGGGGAGGATCTGGGGCCAACGGCCTGACTTTC
TRBV4-1	TRBD2	-	TRBJ2-5	CASSYTSGPQETQYF	TGCGCCAGCAGCTATACTAGCGGGCCCCAAGAGACCCAGTACTTC
TRBV28	TRBD2	once	TRBJ2-7	CASSLSKLAGSYREQYF	TGTGCCAGCAGTTTATCCAAACTAGCGGGATCTTACCGTGAGCAGTACTTC
TRBV2	TRBD1	-	TRBJ1-3	CASDRGTGNTIYF	TGTGCCAGCGACAGGGGGACTGGAAACACCATATATTTT
TRBV6-1	TRBD2	-	TRBJ2-3	CASIAGGRTDTQYF	TGTGCCAGCATTGCGGGAGGGCGCACAGATACGCAGTATTTT
TRBV6-1	-	-	TRBJ2-5	CASATWAETQYF	TGTGCCAGCGCTACCTGGGCAGAGACCCAGTACTTC
TRBV18	TRBD1	-	TRBJ1-4	CASSSTTGELFF	TGTGCCAGCTCATCGACGACAGGGGAACTGTTTTTT
TRBV29-1	-	-	TRBJ2-3	CSVGGQFTDTQYF	TGCAGCGTTGGGGGGCAGTTTACAGATACGCAGTATTTT
TRBV2	TRBD1	once	TRBJ1-3	CASSAPGQASSGNTIYF	TGTGCCAGCAGCGCACCCGGACAGGCGAGCTCTGGAAACACCATATATTTT
TRBV29-1	TRBD2	-	TRBJ2-3	CSVEGGTDTQYF	TGCAGCGTTGAGGGGGGGACAGATACGCAGTATTTT
TRBV9	TRBD1	few	TRBJ2-3	CASSSLGTGWSDTQYF	TGTGCCAGCAGTAGTTTAGGGACAGGGTGGTCAGATACGCAGTATTTT
TRBV28	TRBD1	-	TRBJ2-2	CASSIPGQGAGELFF	TGTGCCAGCAGTATACCGGGACAGGGGGCCGGGGAGCTGTTTTTT
TRBV28	-	-	TRBJ2-7	CASTNSNYEQYF	TGTGCCAGCACAAACAGTAATTACGAGCAGTACTTC
TRBV7-8	TRBD2	-	TRBJ2-1	CASSLGTSGGYEQFF	TGTGCCAGCAGTTTAGGGACTAGCGGGGGTTATGAGCAGTTCTTC
TRBV2	-	-	TRBJ2-7	CASGQFYEQYF	TGTGCCAGCGGACAGTTCTACGAGCAGTACTTC
TRBV13	-	once	TRBJ1-2	CASRPQGAYGYTF	TGTGCCAGCAGGCCACAGGGCGCGTATGGCTACACCTTC
TRBV25-1	TRBD2	few	TRBJ2-3	CASSARELAGGNTDTQYF	TGTGCCAGCAGTGCTCGGGAACTAGCGGGAGGTAACACAGATACGCAGTATTTT
TRBV7-7	TRBD1	-	TRBJ2-5	CASSTTPGQRETQYF	TGTGCCAGCAGCACAACTCCGGGACAGAGAGAGACCCAGTACTTC
TRBV19	-	-	TRBJ1-2	CASSSPELSGYTF	TGTGCCAGCTCGAGTCCGGAGCTGAGTGGCTACACCTTC
TRBV28	-	-	TRBJ2-5	CASTSYIQETQYF	TGTGCCAGCACTTCCTATATCCAAGAGACCCAGTACTTC
TRBV28	-	-	TRBJ2-3	CASSSPPTIRTDTQYF	TGTGCCAGCAGTTCACCCCCGACAATCCGCACAGATACGCAGTATTTT
TRBV15	TRBD1	-	TRBJ2-3	CATSRDAGGRVTDTQYF	TGTGCCACCAGCAGAGATGCAGGGGGCCGCGTCACAGATACGCAGTATTTT
TRBV6-5	TRBD2	-	TRBJ2-3	CASSYSSGGRTDTQYF	TGTGCCAGCAGTTACTCGTCGGGGGGGCGGACAGATACGCAGTATTTT
TRBV5-1	TRBD1	-	TRBJ2-7	CASSLGTGEDEQYF	TGCGCCAGCAGCTTGGGGACAGGGGAGGACGAGCAGTACTTC
TRBV5-5	-	-	TRBJ2-7	CASSSRTTPQYF	TGTGCCAGCAGCTCGCGGACTACCCCCCAGTACTTC
TRBV5-1	-	-	TRBJ1-1	CASSDTGTLNTEAFF	TGCGCCAGCAGCGACACCGGGACTTTGAACACTGAAGCTTTCTTT
TRBV5-4	TRBD1	-	TRBJ2-7	CASRRTGDSYEQYF	TGTGCCAGCAGACGGACAGGGGACTCCTACGAGCAGTACTTC
TRBV12-2	-	-	TRBJ1-2	CASRLASTGLHSYGYTF	TGTGCAAGTCGCTTAGCGTCGACAGGGCTCCATAGCTATGGCTACACCTTC
TRBV6-4	-	-	TRBJ1-1	CASSDGSEGTEAFF	TGTGCCAGCAGTGACGGCAGCGAGGGCACTGAAGCTTTCTTT
TRBV2	-	few	TRBJ2-5	CASRDGRELAQYF	TGTGCCAGCAGAGACGGCCGGGAGTTGGCCCAGTACTTC
TRBV13	TRBD2	-	TRBJ2-7	CASSRGLAIYEQYF	TGTGCCAGCAGCCGCGGACTAGCGATCTACGAGCAGTACTTC
TRBV28	TRBD1	-	TRBJ2-7	CASSPSGGSYEQYF	TGTGCCAGCAGTCCCTCAGGGGGCTCCTACGAGCAGTACTTC